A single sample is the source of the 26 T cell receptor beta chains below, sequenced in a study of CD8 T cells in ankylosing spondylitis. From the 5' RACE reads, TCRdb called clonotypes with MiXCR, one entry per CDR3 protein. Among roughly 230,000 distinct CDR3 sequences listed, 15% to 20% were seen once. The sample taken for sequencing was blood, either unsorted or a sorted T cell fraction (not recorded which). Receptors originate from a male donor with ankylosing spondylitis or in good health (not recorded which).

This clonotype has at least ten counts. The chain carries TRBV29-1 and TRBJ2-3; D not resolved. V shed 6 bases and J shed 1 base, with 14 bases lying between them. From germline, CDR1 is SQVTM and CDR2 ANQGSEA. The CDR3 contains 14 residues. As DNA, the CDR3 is TGCAGCGTGTCTCGGACGGACCGCACAGATACGCAGTATTTT. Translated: CSVSRTDRTDTQYF.

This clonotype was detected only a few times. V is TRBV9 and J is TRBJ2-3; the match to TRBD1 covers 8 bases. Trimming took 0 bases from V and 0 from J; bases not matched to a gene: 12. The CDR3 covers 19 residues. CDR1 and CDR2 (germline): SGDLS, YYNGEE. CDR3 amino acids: CASSVVEGTGGTSTDTQYF. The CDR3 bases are TGTGCCAGCAGCGTAGTGGAGGGGACAGGCGGAACTAGCACAGATACGCAGTATTTT.

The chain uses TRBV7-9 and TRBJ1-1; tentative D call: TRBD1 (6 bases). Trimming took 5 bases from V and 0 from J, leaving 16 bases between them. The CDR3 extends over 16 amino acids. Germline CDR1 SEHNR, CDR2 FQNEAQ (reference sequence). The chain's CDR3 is CASSGRTDSMNTEAFF. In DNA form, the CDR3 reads TGTGCCAGCAGCGGAAGGACAGATTCCATGAACACTGAAGCTTTCTTT.

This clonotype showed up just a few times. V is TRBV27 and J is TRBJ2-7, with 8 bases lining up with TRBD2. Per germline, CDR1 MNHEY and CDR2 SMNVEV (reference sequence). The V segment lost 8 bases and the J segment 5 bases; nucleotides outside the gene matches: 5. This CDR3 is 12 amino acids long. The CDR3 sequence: CASWRAGDEQYF. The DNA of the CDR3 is TGTGCCAGCTGGCGAGCGGGAGACGAGCAGTACTTC.

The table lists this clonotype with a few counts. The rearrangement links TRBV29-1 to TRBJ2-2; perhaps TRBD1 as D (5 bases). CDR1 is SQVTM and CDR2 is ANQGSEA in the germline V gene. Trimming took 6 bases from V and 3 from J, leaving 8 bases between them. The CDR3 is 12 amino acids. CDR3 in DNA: TGCAGCGTGATGACAGACACCGGGGAGCTGTTTTTT. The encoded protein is CSVMTDTGELFF.

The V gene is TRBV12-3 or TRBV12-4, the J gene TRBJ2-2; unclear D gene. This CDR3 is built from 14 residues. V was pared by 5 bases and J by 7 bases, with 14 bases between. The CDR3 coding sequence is TGTGCCAGCAGTCCGGTAGGGCGTCGCGGGGAGCTGTTTTTT. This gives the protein CASSPVGRRGELFF.

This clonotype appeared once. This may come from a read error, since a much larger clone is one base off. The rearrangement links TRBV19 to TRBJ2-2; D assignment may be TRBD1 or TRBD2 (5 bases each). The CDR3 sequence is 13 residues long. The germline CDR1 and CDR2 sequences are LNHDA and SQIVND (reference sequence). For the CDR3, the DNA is TGTGCCTGTAGTATCGGGGACCCCGGGGAGCTGTTTTTT. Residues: CACSIGDPGELFF.

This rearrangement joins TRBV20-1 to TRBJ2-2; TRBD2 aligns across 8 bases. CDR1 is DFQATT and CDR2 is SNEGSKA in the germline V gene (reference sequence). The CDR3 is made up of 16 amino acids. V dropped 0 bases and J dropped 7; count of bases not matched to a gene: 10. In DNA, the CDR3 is TGCAGTGCTAGAGATCAGTTTAGCGGGGTGAACGGGGAGCTGTTTTTT. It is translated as CSARDQFSGVNGELFF.

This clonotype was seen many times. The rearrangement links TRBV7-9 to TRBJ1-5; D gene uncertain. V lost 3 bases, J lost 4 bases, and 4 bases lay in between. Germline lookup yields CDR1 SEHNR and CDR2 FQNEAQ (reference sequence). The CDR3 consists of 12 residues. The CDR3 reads CASSFWNQPQHF. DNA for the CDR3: TGTGCCAGCAGCTTTTGGAATCAGCCCCAGCATTTT.

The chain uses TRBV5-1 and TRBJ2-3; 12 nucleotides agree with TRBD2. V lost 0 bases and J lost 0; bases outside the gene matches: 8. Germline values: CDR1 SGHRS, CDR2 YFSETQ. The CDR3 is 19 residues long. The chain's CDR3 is CASSLALAGGVTSTDTQYF. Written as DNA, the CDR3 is TGCGCCAGCAGCTTGGCACTAGCGGGAGGCGTTACTAGCACAGATACGCAGTATTTT.

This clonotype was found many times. For the CDR3, the DNA is TGTGCCAGCAGTGAAGGTGCAGGGCAAGAGACCCAGTACTTC. Encoded protein: CASSEGAGQETQYF. The chain recombines TRBV25-1 with TRBJ2-5, with a possible D match to TRBD1 (5 bases). The CDR3 covers 14 residues. Between the trimmed V and J ends, which lost 2 bases and 2 bases, there was a span of 9 bases. Germline lookup yields CDR1 MGHDK and CDR2 SYGVNS.

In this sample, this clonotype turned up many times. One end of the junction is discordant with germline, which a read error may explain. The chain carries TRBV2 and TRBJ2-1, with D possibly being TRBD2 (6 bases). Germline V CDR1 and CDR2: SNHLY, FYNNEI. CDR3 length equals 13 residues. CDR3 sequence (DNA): TGCGCCAGCAGCGAAACCGGAGGGGATGAGCAGTTCTTC. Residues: CASSETGGDEQFF.

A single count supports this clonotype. The CDR3 bases are TGTGCCAGCAGCTTAGATAAGCGGGGCTACAATGAGCAGTTCTTC. Translated: CASSLDKRGYNEQFF. The rearrangement links TRBV11-2 to TRBJ2-1, with TRBD2 identical over 7 bases. J lost 3 bases, V lost 0 bases, and 2 bases had no gene match. The CDR3 extends over 15 amino acids. In germline, CDR1 is SGHAT, CDR2 FQNNGV.

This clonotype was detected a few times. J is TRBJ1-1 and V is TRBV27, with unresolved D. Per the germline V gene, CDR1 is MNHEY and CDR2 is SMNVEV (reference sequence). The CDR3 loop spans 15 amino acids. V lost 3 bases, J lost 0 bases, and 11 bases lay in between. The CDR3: CASSLFARMNTEAFF. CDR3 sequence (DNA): TGTGCCAGCAGTTTGTTTGCCAGGATGAACACTGAAGCTTTCTTT.

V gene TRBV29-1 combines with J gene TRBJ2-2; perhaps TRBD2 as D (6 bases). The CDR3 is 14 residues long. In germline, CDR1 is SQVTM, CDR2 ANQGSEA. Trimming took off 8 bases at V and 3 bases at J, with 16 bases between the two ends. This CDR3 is CSPAGTRYTGELFF. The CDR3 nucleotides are TGCAGCCCCGCGGGGACCCGATACACCGGGGAGCTGTTTTTT.

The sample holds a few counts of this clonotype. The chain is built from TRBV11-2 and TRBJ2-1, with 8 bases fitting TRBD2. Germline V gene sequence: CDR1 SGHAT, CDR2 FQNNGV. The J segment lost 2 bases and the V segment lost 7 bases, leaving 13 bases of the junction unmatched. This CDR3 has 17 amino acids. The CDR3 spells CASTPGGREEAYNEQFF. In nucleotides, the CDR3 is TGTGCCAGCACTCCTGGGGGGCGGGAGGAAGCCTACAATGAGCAGTTCTTC.

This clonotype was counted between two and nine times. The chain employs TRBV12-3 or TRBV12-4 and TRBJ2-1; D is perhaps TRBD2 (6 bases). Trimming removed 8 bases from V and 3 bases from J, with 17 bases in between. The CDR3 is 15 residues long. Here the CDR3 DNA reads TGTGCCAGCTCTTCGACTAGGGGCGTCTACAATGAGCAGTTCTTC. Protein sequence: CASSSTRGVYNEQFF.

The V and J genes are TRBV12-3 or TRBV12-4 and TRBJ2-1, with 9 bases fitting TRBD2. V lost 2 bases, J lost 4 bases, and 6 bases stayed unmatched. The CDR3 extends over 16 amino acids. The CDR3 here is CASSLYPSGDYNEQFF. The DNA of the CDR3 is TGTGCCAGCAGTTTATACCCTAGCGGGGATTACAATGAGCAGTTCTTC.

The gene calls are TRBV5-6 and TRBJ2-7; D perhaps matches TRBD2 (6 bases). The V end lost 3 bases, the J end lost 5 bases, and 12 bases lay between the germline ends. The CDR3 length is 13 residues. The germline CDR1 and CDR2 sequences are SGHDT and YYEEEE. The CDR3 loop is CASSWRDGNEQYF. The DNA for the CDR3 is TGTGCCAGCAGCTGGAGGGACGGCAACGAGCAGTACTTC.

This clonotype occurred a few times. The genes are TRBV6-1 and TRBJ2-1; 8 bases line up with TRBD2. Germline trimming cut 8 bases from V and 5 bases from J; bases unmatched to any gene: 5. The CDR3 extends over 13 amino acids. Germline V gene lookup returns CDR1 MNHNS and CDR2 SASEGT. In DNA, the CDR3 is TGTGCCAGCCAAAGCGGGAGACACAATGAGCAGTTCTTC. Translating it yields CASQSGRHNEQFF.

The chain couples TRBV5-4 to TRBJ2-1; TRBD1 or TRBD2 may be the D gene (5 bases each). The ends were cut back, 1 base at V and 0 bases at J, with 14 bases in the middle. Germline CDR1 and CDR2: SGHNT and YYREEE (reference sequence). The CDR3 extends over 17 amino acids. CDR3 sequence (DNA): TGTGCCAGCAGCTTGACGAAGGGACGGAGCTCCTACAATGAGCAGTTCTTC. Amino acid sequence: CASSLTKGRSSYNEQFF.

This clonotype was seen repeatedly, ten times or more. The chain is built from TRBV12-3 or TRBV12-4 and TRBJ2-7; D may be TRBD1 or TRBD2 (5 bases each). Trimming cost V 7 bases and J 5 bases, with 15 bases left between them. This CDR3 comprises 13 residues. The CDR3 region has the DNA TGTGCCAGCACCCACTGGGGGTCCCACGAGCAGTACTTC. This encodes CASTHWGSHEQYF.

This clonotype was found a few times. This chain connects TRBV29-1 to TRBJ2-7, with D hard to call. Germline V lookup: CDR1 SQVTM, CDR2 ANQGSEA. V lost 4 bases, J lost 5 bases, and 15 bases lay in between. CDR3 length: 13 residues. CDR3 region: CSVVSPLVNEQYF. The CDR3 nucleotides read TGCAGCGTTGTTTCTCCACTTGTGAACGAGCAGTACTTC.

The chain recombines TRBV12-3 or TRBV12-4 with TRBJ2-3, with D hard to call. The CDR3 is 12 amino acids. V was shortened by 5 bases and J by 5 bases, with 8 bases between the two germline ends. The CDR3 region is CASSPRLDTQYF. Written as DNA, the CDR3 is TGTGCCAGCAGTCCGAGGTTAGATACGCAGTATTTT.

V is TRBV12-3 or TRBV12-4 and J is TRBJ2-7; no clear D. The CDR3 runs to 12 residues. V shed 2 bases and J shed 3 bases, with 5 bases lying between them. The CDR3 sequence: CASSLSFYEQYF. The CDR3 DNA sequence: TGTGCCAGCAGTTTAAGCTTCTACGAGCAGTACTTC.

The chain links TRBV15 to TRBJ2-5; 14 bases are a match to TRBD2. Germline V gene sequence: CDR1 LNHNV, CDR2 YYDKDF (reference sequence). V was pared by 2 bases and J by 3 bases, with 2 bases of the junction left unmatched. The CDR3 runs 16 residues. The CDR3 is CATSRSGLAGEETQYF. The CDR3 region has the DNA TGTGCCACCAGCAGATCGGGACTAGCGGGAGAAGAGACCCAGTACTTC.